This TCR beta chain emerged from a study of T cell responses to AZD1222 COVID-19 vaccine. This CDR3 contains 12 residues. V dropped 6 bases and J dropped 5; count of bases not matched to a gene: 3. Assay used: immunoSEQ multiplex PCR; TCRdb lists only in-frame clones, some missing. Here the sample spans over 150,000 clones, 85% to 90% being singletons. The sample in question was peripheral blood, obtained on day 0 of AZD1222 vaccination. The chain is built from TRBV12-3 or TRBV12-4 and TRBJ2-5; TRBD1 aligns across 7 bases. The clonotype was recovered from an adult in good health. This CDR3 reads CASRQGTETQYF. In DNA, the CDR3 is TGTGCCAGCAGACAGGGGACGGAGACCCAGTACTTC.